The TCR beta chain described here comes from a study of Tregs in tolerant kidney transplant recipients. TCRdb's copy holds only in-frame clones and misses some; the assay was immunoSEQ multiplex PCR. Of 80,000 or so clones listed, more than 85% are singletons. This clone was recorded only once. Related graft donors supplied nonmyeloablative bone marrow transplants, and mixed chimerism was transient. Thawed PBMCs were FACS-sorted into unstimulated CD4+CD25+CD127- regulatory T cells, CD4+CD25- non-regulatory cells, CD4 and CD8 cells. V lost 6 bases to trimming and J lost 5 bases; unmatched junction nucleotides: 5. The CDR3 spans 13 residues. Germline CDR1 MNHEY, CDR2 SVGAGI.

This TCR was recovered from a human patient who received a combined kidney and bone marrow transplant. These T cells may partly come from the graft donor. The chain employs TRBV6-5 and TRBJ1-1; TRBD1 matches 8 bases. Source: CD4+ T cells from blood (PBMCs), taken 24 months after the transplant. CDR3 nucleotides: TGTGCCAGCAGCCGGACAGGGATGACTGAAGCTTTCTTT. Translated: CASSRTGMTEAFF.